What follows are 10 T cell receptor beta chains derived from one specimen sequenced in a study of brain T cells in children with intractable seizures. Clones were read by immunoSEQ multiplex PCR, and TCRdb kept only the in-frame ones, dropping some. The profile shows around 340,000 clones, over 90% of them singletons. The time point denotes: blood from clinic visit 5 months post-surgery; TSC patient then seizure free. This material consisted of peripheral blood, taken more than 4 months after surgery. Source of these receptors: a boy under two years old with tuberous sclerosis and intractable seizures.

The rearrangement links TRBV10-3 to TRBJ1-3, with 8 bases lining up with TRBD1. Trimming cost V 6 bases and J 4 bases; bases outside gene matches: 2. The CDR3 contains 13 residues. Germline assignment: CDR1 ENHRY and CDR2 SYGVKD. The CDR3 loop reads CAIRRDRGNTIYF. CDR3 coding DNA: TGTGCCATCAGAAGGGACAGGGGAAACACCATATATTTT.

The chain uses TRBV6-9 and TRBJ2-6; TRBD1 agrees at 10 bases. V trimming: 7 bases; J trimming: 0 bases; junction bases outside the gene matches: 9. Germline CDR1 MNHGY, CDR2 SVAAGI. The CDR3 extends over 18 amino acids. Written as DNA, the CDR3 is TGTGCCAGCACCACAGGACAGGGGGAGGGCTCTGGGGCCAACGTCCTGACTTTC. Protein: CASTTGQGEGSGANVLTF.

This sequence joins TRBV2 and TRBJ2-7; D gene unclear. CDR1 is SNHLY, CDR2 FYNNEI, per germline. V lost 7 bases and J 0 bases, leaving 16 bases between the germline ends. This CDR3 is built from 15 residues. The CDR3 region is CASNFYKANSYEQYF. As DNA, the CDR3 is TGTGCCAGCAACTTTTATAAAGCAAACTCCTACGAGCAGTACTTC.

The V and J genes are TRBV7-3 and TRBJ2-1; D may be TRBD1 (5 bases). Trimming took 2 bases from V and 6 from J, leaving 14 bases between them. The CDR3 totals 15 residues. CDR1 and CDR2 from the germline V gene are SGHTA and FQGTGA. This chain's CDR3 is CASSLDRQGINEQFF. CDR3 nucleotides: TGTGCCAGCAGCTTAGATCGCCAGGGTATCAATGAGCAGTTCTTC.

The CDR3 sequence: CASSRRTGRTSTDTQYF. The DNA of the CDR3 is TGTGCCAGCAGCCGTAGAACCGGACGGACTAGCACAGATACGCAGTATTTT. The V gene is TRBV3-1 (or the pseudogene TRBV3-2), the J gene TRBJ2-3; D is possibly TRBD2 (5 bases). The germline V gene encodes CDR1 LGHDT and CDR2 YNNKEL (reference sequence). With 4 bases removed from V and 0 bases from J, the gap between germline ends came to 17 bases. CDR3 length: 17 amino acids.

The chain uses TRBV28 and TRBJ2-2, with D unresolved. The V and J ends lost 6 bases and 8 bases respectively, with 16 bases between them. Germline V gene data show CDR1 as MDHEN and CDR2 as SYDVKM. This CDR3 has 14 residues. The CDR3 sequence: CASREGGGSGELFF. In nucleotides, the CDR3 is TGTGCCAGCAGAGAAGGCGGTGGGTCGGGGGAGCTGTTTTTT.

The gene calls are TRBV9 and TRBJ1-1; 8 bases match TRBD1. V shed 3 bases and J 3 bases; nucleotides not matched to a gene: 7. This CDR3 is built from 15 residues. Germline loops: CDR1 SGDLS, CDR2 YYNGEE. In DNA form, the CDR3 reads TGTGCCAGCAGCGCGCACAGGGGGAAGGACACTGAAGCTTTCTTT. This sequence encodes CASSAHRGKDTEAFF.

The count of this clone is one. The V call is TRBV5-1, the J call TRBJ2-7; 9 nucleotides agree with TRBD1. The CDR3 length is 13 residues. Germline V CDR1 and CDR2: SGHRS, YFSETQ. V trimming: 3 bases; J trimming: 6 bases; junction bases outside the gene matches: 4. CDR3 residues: CASSSGTGSEQYF. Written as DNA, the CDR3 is TGCGCCAGCAGCTCCGGGACAGGGTCCGAGCAGTACTTC.

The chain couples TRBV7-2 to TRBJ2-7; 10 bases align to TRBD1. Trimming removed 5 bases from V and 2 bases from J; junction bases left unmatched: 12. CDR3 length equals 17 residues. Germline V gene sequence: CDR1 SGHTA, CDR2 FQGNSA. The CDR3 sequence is CASSQTSGQGNTYEQYF. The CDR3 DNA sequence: TGTGCCAGCAGCCAAACCTCGGGACAGGGGAATACCTACGAGCAGTACTTC.

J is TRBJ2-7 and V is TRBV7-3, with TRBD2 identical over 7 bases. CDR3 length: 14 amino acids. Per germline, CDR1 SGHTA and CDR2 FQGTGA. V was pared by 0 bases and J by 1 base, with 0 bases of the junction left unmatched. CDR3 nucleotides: TGTGCCAGCAGCTTAACGGGAGGGTCCTACGAGCAGTACTTC. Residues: CASSLTGGSYEQYF.